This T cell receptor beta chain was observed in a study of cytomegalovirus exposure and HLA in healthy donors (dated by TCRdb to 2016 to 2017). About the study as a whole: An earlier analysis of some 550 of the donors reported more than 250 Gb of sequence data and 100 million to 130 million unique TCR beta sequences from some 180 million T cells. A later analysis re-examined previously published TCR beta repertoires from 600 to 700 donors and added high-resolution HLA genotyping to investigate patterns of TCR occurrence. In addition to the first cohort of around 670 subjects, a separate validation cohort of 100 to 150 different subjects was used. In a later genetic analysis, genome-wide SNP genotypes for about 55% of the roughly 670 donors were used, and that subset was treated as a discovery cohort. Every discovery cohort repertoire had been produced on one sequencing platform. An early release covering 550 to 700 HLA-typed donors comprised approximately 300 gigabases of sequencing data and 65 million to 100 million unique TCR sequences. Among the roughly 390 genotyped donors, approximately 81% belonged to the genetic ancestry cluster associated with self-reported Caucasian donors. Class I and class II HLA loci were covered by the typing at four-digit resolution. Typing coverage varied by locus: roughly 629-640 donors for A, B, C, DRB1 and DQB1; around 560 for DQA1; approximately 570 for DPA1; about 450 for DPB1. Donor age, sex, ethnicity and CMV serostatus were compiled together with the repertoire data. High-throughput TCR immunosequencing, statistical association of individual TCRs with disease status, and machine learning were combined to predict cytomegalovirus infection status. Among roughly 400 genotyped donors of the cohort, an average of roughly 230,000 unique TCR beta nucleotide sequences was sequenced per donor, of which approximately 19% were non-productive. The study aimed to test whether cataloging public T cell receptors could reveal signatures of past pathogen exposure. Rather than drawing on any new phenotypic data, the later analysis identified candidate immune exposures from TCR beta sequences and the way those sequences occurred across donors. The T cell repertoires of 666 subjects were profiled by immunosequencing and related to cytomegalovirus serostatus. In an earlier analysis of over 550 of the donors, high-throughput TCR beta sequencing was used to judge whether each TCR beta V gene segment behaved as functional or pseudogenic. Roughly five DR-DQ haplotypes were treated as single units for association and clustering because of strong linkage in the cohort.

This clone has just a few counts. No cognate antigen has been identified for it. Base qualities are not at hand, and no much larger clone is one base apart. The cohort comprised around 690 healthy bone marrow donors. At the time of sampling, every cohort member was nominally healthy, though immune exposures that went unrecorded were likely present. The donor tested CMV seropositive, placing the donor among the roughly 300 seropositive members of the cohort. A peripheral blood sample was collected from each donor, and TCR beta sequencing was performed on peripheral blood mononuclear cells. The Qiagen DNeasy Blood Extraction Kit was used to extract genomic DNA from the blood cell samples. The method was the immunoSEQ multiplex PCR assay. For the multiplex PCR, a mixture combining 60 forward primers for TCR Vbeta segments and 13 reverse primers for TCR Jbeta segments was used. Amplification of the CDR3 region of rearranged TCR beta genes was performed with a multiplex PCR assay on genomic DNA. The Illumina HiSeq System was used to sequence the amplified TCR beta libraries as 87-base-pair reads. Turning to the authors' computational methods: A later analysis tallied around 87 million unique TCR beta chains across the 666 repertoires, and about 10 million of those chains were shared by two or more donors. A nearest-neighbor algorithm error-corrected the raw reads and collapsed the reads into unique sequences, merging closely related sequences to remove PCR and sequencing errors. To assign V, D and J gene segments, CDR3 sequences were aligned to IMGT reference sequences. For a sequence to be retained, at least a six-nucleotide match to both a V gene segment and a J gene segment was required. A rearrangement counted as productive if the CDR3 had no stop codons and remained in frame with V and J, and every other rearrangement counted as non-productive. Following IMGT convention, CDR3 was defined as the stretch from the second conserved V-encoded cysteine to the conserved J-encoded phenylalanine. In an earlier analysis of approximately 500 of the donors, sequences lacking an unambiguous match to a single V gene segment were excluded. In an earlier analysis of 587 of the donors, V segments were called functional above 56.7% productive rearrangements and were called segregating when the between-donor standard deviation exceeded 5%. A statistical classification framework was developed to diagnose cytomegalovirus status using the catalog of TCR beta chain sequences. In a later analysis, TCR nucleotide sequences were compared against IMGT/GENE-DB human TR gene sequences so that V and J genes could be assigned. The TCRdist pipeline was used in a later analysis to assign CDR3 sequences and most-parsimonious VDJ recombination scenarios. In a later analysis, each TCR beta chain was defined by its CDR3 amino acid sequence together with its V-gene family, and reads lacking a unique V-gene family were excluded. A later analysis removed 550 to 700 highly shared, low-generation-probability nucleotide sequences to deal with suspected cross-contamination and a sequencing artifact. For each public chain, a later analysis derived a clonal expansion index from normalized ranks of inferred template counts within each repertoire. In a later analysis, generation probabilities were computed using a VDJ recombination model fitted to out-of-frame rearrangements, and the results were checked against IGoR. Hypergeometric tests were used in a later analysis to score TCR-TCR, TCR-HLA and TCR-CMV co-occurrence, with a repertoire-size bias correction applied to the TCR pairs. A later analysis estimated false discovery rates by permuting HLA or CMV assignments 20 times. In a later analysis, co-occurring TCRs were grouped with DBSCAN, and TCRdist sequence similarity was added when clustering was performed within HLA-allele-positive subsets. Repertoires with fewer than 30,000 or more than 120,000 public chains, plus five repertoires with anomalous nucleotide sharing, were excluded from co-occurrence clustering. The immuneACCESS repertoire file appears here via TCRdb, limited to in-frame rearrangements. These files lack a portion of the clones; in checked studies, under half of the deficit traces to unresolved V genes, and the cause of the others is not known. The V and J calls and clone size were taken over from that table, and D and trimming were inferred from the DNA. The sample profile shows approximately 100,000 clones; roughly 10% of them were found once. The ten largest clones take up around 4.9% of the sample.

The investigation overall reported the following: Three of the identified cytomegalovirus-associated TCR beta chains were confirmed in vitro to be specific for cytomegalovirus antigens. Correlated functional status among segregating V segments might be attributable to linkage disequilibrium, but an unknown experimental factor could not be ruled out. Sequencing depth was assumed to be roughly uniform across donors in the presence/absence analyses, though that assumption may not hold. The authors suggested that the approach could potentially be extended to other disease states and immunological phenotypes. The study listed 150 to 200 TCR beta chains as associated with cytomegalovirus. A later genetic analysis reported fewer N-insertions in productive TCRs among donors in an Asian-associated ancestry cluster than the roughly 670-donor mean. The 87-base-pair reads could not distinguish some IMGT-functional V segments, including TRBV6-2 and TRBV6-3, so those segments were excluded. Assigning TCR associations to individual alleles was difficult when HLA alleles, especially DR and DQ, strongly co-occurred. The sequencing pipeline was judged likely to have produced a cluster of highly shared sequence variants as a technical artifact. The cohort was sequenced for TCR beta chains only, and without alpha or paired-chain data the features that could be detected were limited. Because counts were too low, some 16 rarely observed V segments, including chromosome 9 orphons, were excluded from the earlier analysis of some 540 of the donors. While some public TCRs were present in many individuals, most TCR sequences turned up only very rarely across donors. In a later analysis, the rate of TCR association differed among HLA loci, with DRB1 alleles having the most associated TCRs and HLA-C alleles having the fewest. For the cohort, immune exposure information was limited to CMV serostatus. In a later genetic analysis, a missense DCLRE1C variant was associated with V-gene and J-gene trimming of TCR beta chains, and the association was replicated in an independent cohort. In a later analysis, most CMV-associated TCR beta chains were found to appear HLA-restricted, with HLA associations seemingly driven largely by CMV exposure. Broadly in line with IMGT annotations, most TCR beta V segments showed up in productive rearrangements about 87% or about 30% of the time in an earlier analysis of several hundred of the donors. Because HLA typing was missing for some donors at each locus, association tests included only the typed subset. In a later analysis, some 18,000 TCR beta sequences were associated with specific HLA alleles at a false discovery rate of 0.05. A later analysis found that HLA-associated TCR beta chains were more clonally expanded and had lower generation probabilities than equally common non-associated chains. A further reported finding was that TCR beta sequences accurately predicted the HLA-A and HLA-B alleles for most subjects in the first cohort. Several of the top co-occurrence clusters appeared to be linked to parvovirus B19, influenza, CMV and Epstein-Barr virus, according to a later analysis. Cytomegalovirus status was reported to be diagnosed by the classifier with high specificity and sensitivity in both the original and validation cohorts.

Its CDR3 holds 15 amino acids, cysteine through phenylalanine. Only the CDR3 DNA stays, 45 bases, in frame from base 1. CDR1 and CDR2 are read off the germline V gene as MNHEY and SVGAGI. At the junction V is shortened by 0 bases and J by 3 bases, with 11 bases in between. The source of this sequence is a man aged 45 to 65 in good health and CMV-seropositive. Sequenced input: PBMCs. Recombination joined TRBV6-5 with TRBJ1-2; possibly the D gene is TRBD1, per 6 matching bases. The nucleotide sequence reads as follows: TGTGCCAGCAGTTACTCGAGGGGGATTCACTATGGCTACACCTTC. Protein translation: CASSYSRGIHYGYTF.